This is a list of T cell receptor beta chains from one sample in a study of T cells in narcolepsy. Using immunoSEQ multiplex PCR, the repertoire was profiled, and TCRdb retains in-frame clones only, with some absent. Among over 9,000 clones listed, 85% to 95% were seen once. The sequenced sample was CD45RA- memory CD4+ T cells from PBMCs. These receptors came from a human donor with narcolepsy. Each CDR3 is given with its conserved first and last residue. The order of the fields is clone size, V gene, J gene, CDR3 protein. Rows give clone size only sometimes, using once, few, many, or a class for an expanded clone.

clone_size: NA; v_call: TRBV5-1; j_call: TRBJ2-7; cdr3_aa: CASSLDSGLAGSEQYF
clone_size: NA; v_call: TRBV7-9; j_call: TRBJ1-1; cdr3_aa: CASSLDGGNTEAFF
clone_size: NA; v_call: TRBV30; j_call: TRBJ1-2; cdr3_aa: CAWKRSGADYGYTF
clone_size: NA; v_call: TRBV5-1; j_call: TRBJ2-7; cdr3_aa: CASSRAGYEQYF
clone_size: NA; v_call: TRBV5-4; j_call: TRBJ1-2; cdr3_aa: CASSLTGQNYGYTF
clone_size: NA; v_call: TRBV2; j_call: TRBJ2-1; cdr3_aa: CATETTGIGNEQFF
clone_size: NA; v_call: TRBV11-2; j_call: TRBJ2-5; cdr3_aa: CASSASGRARETQYF
clone_size: NA; v_call: TRBV6-5; j_call: TRBJ1-4; cdr3_aa: CASSSRGKLFF
clone_size: NA; v_call: TRBV2; j_call: TRBJ2-1; cdr3_aa: CASRGSTGNSYNEQFF
clone_size: few; v_call: TRBV5-6; j_call: TRBJ1-4; cdr3_aa: CASSLAGTGVNEKLFF
clone_size: NA; v_call: TRBV10-3; j_call: TRBJ2-5; cdr3_aa: CAISESTQSSILQETQYF
clone_size: NA; v_call: TRBV18; j_call: TRBJ1-1; cdr3_aa: CASSTHRMNTEAFF
clone_size: NA; v_call: TRBV27; j_call: TRBJ2-7; cdr3_aa: CASSGTGTASYEQYF
clone_size: NA; v_call: TRBV19; j_call: TRBJ1-2; cdr3_aa: CASSLGGTTSFGYTF
clone_size: NA; v_call: TRBV9; j_call: TRBJ2-2; cdr3_aa: CASSPFGLVGGELFF
clone_size: NA; v_call: TRBV29-1; j_call: TRBJ1-2; cdr3_aa: CSVGLGGADYGYTF
clone_size: NA; v_call: TRBV30; j_call: TRBJ1-1; cdr3_aa: CAMTRGRDTEAFF
clone_size: NA; v_call: TRBV5-4; j_call: TRBJ1-4; cdr3_aa: CASSLRTGLGANEKLFF
clone_size: NA; v_call: TRBV5-1; j_call: TRBJ2-1; cdr3_aa: CASSLRVGGSYNEQFF
clone_size: NA; v_call: TRBV4-1; j_call: TRBJ2-7; cdr3_aa: CASSQGYGLLSYEQYF
clone_size: NA; v_call: TRBV19; j_call: TRBJ2-7; cdr3_aa: CASSPGTTGGYEQYF
clone_size: NA; v_call: TRBV21-1; j_call: TRBJ2-7; cdr3_aa: CASSKWPYEQYF
clone_size: NA; v_call: TRBV5-8; j_call: TRBJ1-2; cdr3_aa: CASSLVEGANYGYTF
clone_size: once; v_call: TRBV6-1; j_call: TRBJ2-3; cdr3_aa: CASSVPDRGSPSDTQYF
clone_size: NA; v_call: TRBV5-1; j_call: TRBJ2-1; cdr3_aa: CASSGVSLGEQFF
clone_size: NA; v_call: TRBV5-5; j_call: TRBJ2-7; cdr3_aa: CASSLAVRLSLYEQYF
clone_size: NA; v_call: TRBV10-3; j_call: TRBJ2-2; cdr3_aa: CATSRDLNTGELFF
clone_size: NA; v_call: TRBV27; j_call: TRBJ1-6; cdr3_aa: CASSPYNSPLHF
clone_size: NA; v_call: TRBV9; j_call: TRBJ2-7; cdr3_aa: CASSVGAGGAYEQYF
clone_size: NA; v_call: TRBV5-1; j_call: TRBJ2-7; cdr3_aa: CASSLGGSADEQYF
clone_size: NA; v_call: TRBV15; j_call: TRBJ2-1; cdr3_aa: CATSRDMIVSGGHSYNEQFF
clone_size: NA; v_call: TRBV6-6; j_call: TRBJ2-5; cdr3_aa: CASSYGQQETQYF
clone_size: NA; v_call: TRBV11-3; j_call: TRBJ1-2; cdr3_aa: CASSSGDRDYGYTF
clone_size: NA; v_call: TRBV29-1; j_call: TRBJ2-3; cdr3_aa: CSARKGSSSTDTQYF
clone_size: NA; v_call: TRBV7-9; j_call: TRBJ1-1; cdr3_aa: CASTAGGSEAFF
clone_size: once; v_call: TRBV28; j_call: TRBJ2-2; cdr3_aa: CASFNRDRRLFF
clone_size: NA; v_call: TRBV30; j_call: TRBJ1-3; cdr3_aa: CAWSVPHGGYGNTIYF
clone_size: NA; v_call: TRBV2; j_call: TRBJ1-2; cdr3_aa: CASSLGVYGYTF
clone_size: NA; v_call: TRBV18; j_call: TRBJ2-7; cdr3_aa: CASSGPLRYEYEQYF
clone_size: NA; v_call: TRBV7-2; j_call: TRBJ2-3; cdr3_aa: CASSQTWNSDTQYF
clone_size: once; v_call: TRBV10-3; j_call: TRBJ2-2; cdr3_aa: CAIREGARTGELFF
clone_size: NA; v_call: TRBV11-3; j_call: TRBJ2-3; cdr3_aa: CASSRGLAGGTDTQYF
clone_size: NA; v_call: TRBV29-1; j_call: TRBJ2-7; cdr3_aa: CSVGGEYEQYF
clone_size: NA; v_call: TRBV11-3; j_call: TRBJ2-7; cdr3_aa: CASSTPGGLAGNYEQYF
clone_size: NA; v_call: TRBV2; j_call: TRBJ1-5; cdr3_aa: CASSRESLVSDQPQHF
clone_size: NA; v_call: TRBV11-3; j_call: TRBJ2-7; cdr3_aa: CASSPFPGTGVYEQYF
clone_size: NA; v_call: TRBV6-6; j_call: TRBJ1-5; cdr3_aa: CASSATDSNQPRHF
clone_size: NA; v_call: TRBV7-3; j_call: TRBJ2-1; cdr3_aa: CASSSTTGYEQFF
clone_size: NA; v_call: TRBV5-4; j_call: TRBJ1-5; cdr3_aa: CASSPEPDQPQHF
clone_size: NA; v_call: TRBV7-8; j_call: TRBJ2-1; cdr3_aa: CASSDRPGLASNEQFF
clone_size: NA; v_call: TRBV5-1; j_call: TRBJ1-3; cdr3_aa: CASSLGTAGNTIYF
clone_size: NA; v_call: TRBV11-2; j_call: TRBJ1-2; cdr3_aa: CASSLRQVYGYTF
clone_size: NA; v_call: TRBV2; j_call: TRBJ2-3; cdr3_aa: CASRGQGHTDTQYF